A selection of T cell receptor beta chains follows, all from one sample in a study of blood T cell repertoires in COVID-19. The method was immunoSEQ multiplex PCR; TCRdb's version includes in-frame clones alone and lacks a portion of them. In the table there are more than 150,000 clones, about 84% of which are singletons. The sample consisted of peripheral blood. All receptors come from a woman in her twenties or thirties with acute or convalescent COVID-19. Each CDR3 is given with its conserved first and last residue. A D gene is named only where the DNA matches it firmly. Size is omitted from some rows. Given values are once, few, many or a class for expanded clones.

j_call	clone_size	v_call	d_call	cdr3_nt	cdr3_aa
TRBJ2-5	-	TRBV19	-	TGTGCCAGTAGTATCCCCACAGGGGAGACCCAGTACTTC	CASSIPTGETQYF
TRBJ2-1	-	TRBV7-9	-	TGTGCCAGCAGCTTAGACAGCAATGAGCAGTTCTTC	CASSLDSNEQFF
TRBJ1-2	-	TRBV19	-	TGTGCCAGCAGACAGGCGAGCTATGGCTACACCTTC	CASRQASYGYTF
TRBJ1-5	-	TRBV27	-	TGTGCCAGCAGTCTGACAGGACCTAGCAATCAGCCCCAGCATTTT	CASSLTGPSNQPQHF
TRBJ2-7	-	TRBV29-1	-	TGCAGCGTTGAAGAGAGCTCCTACGAGCAGTACTTC	CSVEESSYEQYF
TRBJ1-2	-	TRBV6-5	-	TGTGCCAGCAGTTACATGGGGGGGTATGGCTACACCTTC	CASSYMGGYGYTF
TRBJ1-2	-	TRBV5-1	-	TGCGCCAGCAGCGGGGGACAACGACCCGCGAGCACCTTC	CASSGGQRPASTF
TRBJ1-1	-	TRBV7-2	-	TGTGCCAGCAGCCTTACTCAAGACAGGCGGGTTGAAGCTTTCTTT	CASSLTQDRRVEAFF
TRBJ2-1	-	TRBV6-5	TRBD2	TGTGCCAGCAGTTACTTCGGACTAGCGGGATCGAATGAGCAGTTCTTC	CASSYFGLAGSNEQFF
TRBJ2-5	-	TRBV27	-	TGTGCCAGCAGCCTTCCCCACCAAGAGACCCAGTACTTC	CASSLPHQETQYF
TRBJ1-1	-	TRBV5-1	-	TGCGCCAGCAGCCGGCATGGGGGCTCCACTGAAGCTTTCTTT	CASSRHGGSTEAFF
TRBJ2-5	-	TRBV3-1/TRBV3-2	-	TGTGCCAGCAGCCAAGAAACGGTCCGAGGGACCCAGTACTTC	CASSQETVRGTQYF
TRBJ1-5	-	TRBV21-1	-	TGTGCCAGCAGCGCCCGACCGGACAGGGAGTTCAATCAGCCCCAGCATTTT	CASSARPDREFNQPQHF
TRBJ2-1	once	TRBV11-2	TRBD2	TGTGCCAGCAGCCCCCTAGCGGGGGCCTACAATGAGCAGTTCTTC	CASSPLAGAYNEQFF
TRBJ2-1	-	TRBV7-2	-	TGTGCCAGCAGCTTAGATAGCCCGGCCGAGCAGTTCTTC	CASSLDSPAEQFF
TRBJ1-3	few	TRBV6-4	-	TGTGCCAGCAGTGTGAGCGAAGGAAACACCATATATTTT	CASSVSEGNTIYF
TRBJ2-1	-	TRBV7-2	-	TGTGCCAGCAGCTTATTACAGTTCAATGAGCAGTTCTTC	CASSLLQFNEQFF
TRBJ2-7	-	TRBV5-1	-	TGCGCCAGCAGCCAGGGACAGCGGGCCTACGAGCAGTACTTC	CASSQGQRAYEQYF
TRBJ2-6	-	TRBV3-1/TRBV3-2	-	TGTGCCAGCAGCCTAGTATCTGGGGCCAACGTCCTGACTTTC	CASSLVSGANVLTF
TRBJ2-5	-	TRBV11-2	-	TGTGCCAGTTCCGGCGGGGGCAGTTGGGAGACCCAGTACTTC	CASSGGGSWETQYF
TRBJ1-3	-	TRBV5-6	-	TGTGCCAGCAGCTTTCGACAGACTTTCTCTGGAAACACCATATATTTT	CASSFRQTFSGNTIYF
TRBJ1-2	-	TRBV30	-	TGTGCCTCCTACGAGGTGGGCGAGGGTGGCTACACCTTC	CASYEVGEGGYTF
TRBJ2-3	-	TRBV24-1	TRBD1	TGTGCCACCAGTGATCGGACAGGGGGGGTAACAGATACGCAGTATTTT	CATSDRTGGVTDTQYF
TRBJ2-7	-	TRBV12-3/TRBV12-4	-	TGTGCCAGCAGCAACCGACCGGGGTACGAGCAGTACTTC	CASSNRPGYEQYF
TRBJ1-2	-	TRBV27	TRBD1	TGTGCCAGCACGGGACAGGGGTCCCCATATGGCTACACCTTC	CASTGQGSPYGYTF
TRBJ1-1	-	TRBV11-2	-	TGTGCCAGCAGCTTAGTTGGGGGACAAAACACTGAAGCTTTCTTT	CASSLVGGQNTEAFF
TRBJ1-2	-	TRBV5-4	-	TGTGCCAGCAGCCCTGACACCTATGGCTACACCTTC	CASSPDTYGYTF
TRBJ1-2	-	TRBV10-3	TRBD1	TGTGCCGCCGACCCCGGGACAGCTAACTATGGCTACACCTTC	CAADPGTANYGYTF
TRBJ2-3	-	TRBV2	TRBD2	TGTGCCAGCAGTCGGACTAGCGGGGCTTCCACAGATACGCAGTATTTT	CASSRTSGASTDTQYF
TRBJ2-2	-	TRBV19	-	TGTGCCACAGAGGGCTACTACACCGGGGAGCTGTTTTTT	CATEGYYTGELFF
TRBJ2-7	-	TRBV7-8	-	TGTGCCAGCAGCCTGACACAGGGTTTTTACGAGCAGTACTTC	CASSLTQGFYEQYF